This T cell receptor (beta chain) was obtained from a study of shared clonotypes between healthy human individuals. The V gene lost 5 bases and the J gene lost 4 bases, with 15 bases spanning the gap. CDR1 is KGHSH, CDR2 LQKENI, per germline. The CDR3 runs 14 residues. The DNA input per sorted-subset replicate PCR was about 180 ng, corresponding to some 33,000 T cell genomes. In the original workflow: Sequence data from immunoSEQ were junction-only and lacked quality scores; consequently, filtering differed. Using immunoSEQ multiplex PCR, the repertoire was profiled, and TCRdb retains in-frame clones only, with some absent. That table supplies the V and J calls and clone size; D and trimming were determined from the DNA. The repertoire holds around 1.4 million clones, around 98.5% seen once, with about 0.35% in the top ten.

The sample comprised naive CD4+ T cells sorted from blood. Subset described: CD45RA+ positively selected. J is TRBJ2-7 and V is TRBV18; TRBD1 is a possible D gene (6 bases). The receptor was derived from a man younger than 45 in good health. Written as DNA, the CDR3 is TGTGCCAGCTCAACACGACAGGAAGGTTACGAGCAGTACTTC. This translates into CASSTRQEGYEQYF.